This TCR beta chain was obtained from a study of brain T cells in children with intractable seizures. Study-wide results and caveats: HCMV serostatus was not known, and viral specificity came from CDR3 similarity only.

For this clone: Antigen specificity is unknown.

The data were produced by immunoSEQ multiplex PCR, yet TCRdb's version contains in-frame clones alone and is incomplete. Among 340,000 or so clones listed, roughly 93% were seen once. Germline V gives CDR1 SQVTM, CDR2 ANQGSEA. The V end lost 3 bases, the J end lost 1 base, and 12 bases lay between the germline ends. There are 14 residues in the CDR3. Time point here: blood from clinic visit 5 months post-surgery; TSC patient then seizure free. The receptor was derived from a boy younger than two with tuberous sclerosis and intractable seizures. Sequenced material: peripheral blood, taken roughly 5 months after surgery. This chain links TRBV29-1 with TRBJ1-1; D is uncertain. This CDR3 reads CSVDPSAKNTEAFF. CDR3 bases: TGCAGCGTTGATCCATCGGCTAAGAACACTGAAGCTTTCTTT. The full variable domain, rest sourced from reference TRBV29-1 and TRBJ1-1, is SAVISQKPSRDICQRGTSLTIQCQVDSQVTMMFWYRQQPGQSLTLIATANQGSEATYESGFVIDKFPISRPNLTFSTLTVSNMSPEDSSIYLCSVDPSAKNTEAFFGQGTRLTVV.